This T cell receptor (beta chain) was identified during a study of early T cells in non-severe SARS-CoV-2 infection (dated by TCRdb to about 2021). Looking at the study overall: Bulk RNA from unsorted whole blood was used for TCR sequencing, so alpha and beta chains could not be paired.

Cut back by 5 bases and 2 bases, the V and J ends lie 5 bases apart. The germline V gene encodes CDR1 SEHNR and CDR2 FQNEAQ (reference sequence). The CDR3 measures 12 amino acids from cysteine to phenylalanine. Here the CDR3 DNA is all that survives: 36 bases in frame from base 1. The library was built by means of 5' RACE. The reads were generated on a NextSeq 500. Unique molecular identifiers were attached to individual cDNA molecules in the TCR library protocol so that sequencing error and PCR bias could be corrected. TCR alpha and beta chains were both sequenced, and the abundances of alpha and beta sequences in each sample were closely correlated with each other. The authors processed their data as follows. Decombinator V4 was used to annotate TCR sequences for V gene, J gene and CDR3. Expanded TCRs were defined as changing significantly between any two time points under a Poisson model with p below 0.0001. Abundances of TCRs were expressed as counts per million after normalisation to the total number of TCRs sequenced in each sample. TRAV1-2 paired with TRAJ12, TRAJ20 or TRAJ33 defined MAIT TCRs, while TRAV10 paired with TRAJ18 defined iNKT TCRs. VDJdb, accessed on 1 November 2021, was searched for TCRs annotated for CMV, EBV and SARS-CoV-2, and TCRs annotated for more than one antigen were excluded. TCRdb reprocessed the public reads (quality trimming at Q25 with fastp, clone calling with MiXCR) and kept in-frame beta chains. A single entry per CDR3 protein holds the most common genes and DNA from its merged rows. Here the V and J calls rest on TCRdb's processing, not on the authors' analysis. This sample lists 55,000 to 70,000 distinct CDR3 sequences; 4% to 5.5% were detected once. The ten largest clones represent just under 5% of the sample.

Paper-wide results and their limitations: VDJdb matching was skewed toward anti-spike CD8 responses, so virus-specific expansions were likely underestimated and private and CD4 specificities were missed.

This was a case-control study nested in a cohort of healthcare workers in London, UK, who had nasopharyngeal swab PCR tests and blood samples taken every week. Healthcare workers were recruited during the week of the UK lockdown, between 23 and 31 March 2020, and followed weekly for up to roughly 15 weeks. This clonotype has a count of ten or more. The target of this receptor is not known. The sample holds no much larger clone one base away, and base qualities are not on file. This receptor was obtained from an adult who was a healthcare worker with PCR-confirmed SARS-CoV-2 infection or an uninfected control (not recorded which). The V and J segments used are TRBV7-9 and TRBJ2-3; the D assignment is uncertain and may be TRBD1 or TRBD2, with 5 bases supporting each. The sample comprised whole blood. The nucleotide sequence reads TGTGCCAGCAGCGGGACCACAGATACGCAGTATTTT. Translated, this gives CASSGTTDTQYF.